The next 21 T cell receptor beta chains were all read from a single sample in a study of early T cells in non-severe SARS-CoV-2 infection (TCRdb year 2021). The library was prepared using 5' RACE. Sequencing was performed on a NextSeq 500. TCRdb reanalyzed the raw reads on its own, using fastp at Q25 for trimming and MiXCR for clone calling, and kept in-frame beta chains. Every entry covers one CDR3 protein and lists the most common genes and DNA from its rows. Across this sample there are more than 70,000 distinct CDR3 sequences, with approximately 13% seen only once. Together, the top ten hold about 7% of the sample. The sample was whole blood. These receptors all come from an adult who was a healthcare worker with PCR-confirmed SARS-CoV-2 infection or an uninfected control (not recorded which).

The DNA of the CDR3 is TGCGCCAGCAGCTTGATGGTTACTAGCGGGGTACTCTACGAGCAGTACTTC. It specifies CASSLMVTSGVLYEQYF. The rearrangement uses TRBV5-1 and TRBJ2-7; 10 positions agree with TRBD2. The CDR3 loop spans 17 amino acids. Germline lookup yields CDR1 SGHRS and CDR2 YFSETQ. V shed 1 base, J shed 3 bases, and the junction held 10 bases outside the gene matches.

At least ten counts were recorded for this clonotype. This sequence joins TRBV6-2 or TRBV6-3 and TRBJ2-2, with 13 bases aligning to TRBD2. CDR3 length: 20 residues. Germline V lookup: CDR1 MNHEY, CDR2 SVGEGT. V gave up 0 bases and J gave up 0 bases; unmatched junction bases: 7. The CDR3 loop is CASSYSKWGLAGTNTGELFF. CDR3 sequence (DNA): TGTGCCAGCAGTTACTCCAAATGGGGACTAGCGGGAACGAACACCGGGGAGCTGTTTTTT.

V is TRBV6-2 or TRBV6-3 and J is TRBJ2-1; 7 bases are a match to TRBD2. From germline, CDR1 is MNHEY and CDR2 SVGEGT. This CDR3 is 13 amino acids long. J gave up 9 bases and V 8 bases, and 10 bases lay outside the gene matches. DNA of the CDR3: TGTGCCAGCGGTGATGCGGGAGTTCGTGAGCAGTTCTTC. Translating it yields CASGDAGVREQFF.

This clonotype was detected only a few times. The gene calls are TRBV5-4 and TRBJ2-3; D unclear. V lost 5 bases and J lost 3, with 16 bases in between. The CDR3 sequence is 15 residues long. Germline-derived CDR1 and CDR2 are SGHNT and YYREEE (reference sequence). This chain's CDR3 is CASSFDRSRTDTQYF. CDR3 nucleotide sequence: TGTGCCAGCAGTTTTGATCGTTCGAGAACAGATACGCAGTATTTT.

V usage is TRBV12-3 or TRBV12-4 and J usage is TRBJ1-1; D gene uncertain. This CDR3 is 15 amino acids long. Trimming shortened V by 1 base and J by 6 bases, and 15 bases separated the two germline ends. The CDR3 DNA reads TGTGCCAGCAGTTTAGTGAGGGTTCTAGACGCTGAAGCTTTCTTT. Protein product: CASSLVRVLDAEAFF.

This clonotype was seen many times. The V call is TRBV11-1, the J call TRBJ1-2; TRBD1 matches 7 bases. The CDR3 contains 16 residues. Germline V gives CDR1 SGHAT, CDR2 FQDESV (reference sequence). V lost 5 bases and J lost 7; bases outside the gene matches: 16. CDR3 DNA: TGTGCCAGCAGCCACAGGGGTTGGGGAATGTCGAGTGGCTACACCTTC. Amino acids: CASSHRGWGMSSGYTF.

The V call is TRBV12-3 or TRBV12-4, the J call TRBJ2-3; 9 bases align to TRBD1. This CDR3 comprises 15 residues. The ends lost 7 bases at V and 4 bases at J; junction bases unmatched: 9. CDR3 nucleotides: TGTGCCAGCACCCCACAGGGGGCGGGGGCAGATACGCAGTATTTT. Encoded protein: CASTPQGAGADTQYF.

The CDR3 sequence is CASSFEGGNGYTF. The CDR3 DNA follows: TGTGCCAGCAGCTTCGAAGGGGGCAACGGCTACACCTTC. The chain links TRBV27 to TRBJ1-2, with TRBD1 matching over 7 bases. Unmatched junction bases numbered 9, after V lost 6 bases and J lost 8 bases. The germline V gene encodes CDR1 MNHEY and CDR2 SMNVEV (reference sequence). The CDR3 is made up of 13 amino acids.

This clonotype was observed at least ten times. The rearrangement uses TRBV20-1 and TRBJ2-6; the D gene is possibly TRBD2 (5 bases). In germline, CDR1 is DFQATT, CDR2 SNEGSKA (reference sequence). The CDR3 spans 18 residues. Trimming took 0 bases from V and 0 from J, leaving 15 bases between them. DNA for the CDR3: TGCAGTGCTAGAGATTCCCAGGCCACTAGCTCTGGGGCCAACGTCCTGACTTTC. Its protein product is CSARDSQATSSGANVLTF.

The V call is TRBV25-1, the J call TRBJ1-1; no clear D. Per the germline V gene, CDR1 is MGHDK and CDR2 is SYGVNS. CDR3 size: 13 residues. Trimming removed 2 bases at V and 1 base at J, with 5 bases between. CDR3 nucleotide sequence: TGTGCCAGCAGTGAAGGCTGGAACACTGAAGCTTTCTTT. Its translation is CASSEGWNTEAFF.

The rearrangement links TRBV24-1 to TRBJ2-7; the match to TRBD2 covers 7 bases. J gave up 2 bases and V 1 base, and 10 bases lay outside the gene matches. Germline V CDR1 and CDR2: KGHDR, SFDVKD. The CDR3 is 17 amino acids. The CDR3: CATSDFNGLDRPYEQYF. In DNA form, the CDR3 reads TGTGCCACCAGTGATTTTAACGGACTAGACCGTCCCTACGAGCAGTACTTC.

V and J are TRBV7-9 and TRBJ2-2; D may be TRBD2 (5 bases). The CDR3 spans 13 residues. Trimming left V 5 bases short and J 7 bases short, with 11 bases between. Germline CDR1 SEHNR, CDR2 FQNEAQ (reference sequence). The CDR3 coding sequence is TGTGCCAGCAGCCCCGAGGGCGTCGGGGAGCTGTTTTTT. Its translation is CASSPEGVGELFF.

The chain employs TRBV7-2 and TRBJ2-7; TRBD1 is a possible D gene (6 bases). V was pared by 5 bases and J by 6 bases, with 17 bases between. CDR3 length: 14 residues. Per germline, CDR1 SGHTA and CDR2 FQGNSA. CDR3 bases: TGTGCCAGCAGCCCGATGACAGGTTTGTTCGAGCAGTACTTC. It is translated as CASSPMTGLFEQYF.

V usage is TRBV19 and J usage is TRBJ2-1, with TRBD2 as a possible D gene (5 bases). Germline lookup yields CDR1 LNHDA and CDR2 SQIVND (reference sequence). CDR3 length equals 14 residues. V lost 3 bases and J 5 bases, leaving 11 bases between the germline ends. The CDR3 is CASSIGGRHNEQFF. CDR3 DNA sequence: TGTGCCAGTAGTATTGGAGGCCGCCACAATGAGCAGTTCTTC.

This clonotype was counted ten times or more. The chain uses TRBV5-4 and TRBJ1-1; 7 bases line up with TRBD1. Germline V CDR1 and CDR2: SGHNT, YYREEE (reference sequence). This CDR3 is built from 13 residues. The V segment lost 7 bases and the J segment 1 base; nucleotides outside the gene matches: 4. The CDR3 region is CASGTEKNTEAFF. The CDR3 bases are TGTGCCAGCGGGACAGAAAAGAACACTGAAGCTTTCTTT.

This clonotype was picked up one time. CDR3 DNA: TGCAGTGCCATATCCCGCAGGGGTCTCTCCTACGAGCAGTACTTC. Its translation is CSAISRRGLSYEQYF. The chain recombines TRBV20-1 with TRBJ2-7; perhaps TRBD1 as D (6 bases). This CDR3 has 15 residues. The V and J ends lost 6 bases and 0 bases respectively, with 18 bases between them. Germline CDR1 reads DFQATT; CDR2 reads SNEGSKA (reference sequence).

The rearrangement uses TRBV19 and TRBJ2-2, with D possibly being TRBD1 or TRBD2 (5 bases each). The germline gives CDR1 LNHDA, CDR2 SQIVND (reference sequence). V lost 5 bases and J lost 0, with 13 bases in between. CDR3 size: 16 residues. CDR3 nucleotides: TGTGCCAGTAGTCTCGCCGGGACGGCGAACACCGGGGAGCTGTTTTTT. It encodes CASSLAGTANTGELFF.

This clonotype appeared many times. The chain couples TRBV2 to TRBJ2-2; 8 bases agree with TRBD1. The CDR3 runs to 15 residues. Per germline, CDR1 SNHLY and CDR2 FYNNEI. V lost 6 bases to trimming and J lost 1 base; unmatched junction nucleotides: 4. The DNA for the CDR3 is TGTGCCAGCAGCTCCGGGACAGGGAACACCGGGGAGCTGTTTTTT. It encodes CASSSGTGNTGELFF.

This clonotype was counted ten times or more. CDR3 region: CASSLRDRGRTEAFF. The CDR3 DNA reads as TGTGCCAGCAGTTTAAGAGACAGGGGAAGGACTGAAGCTTTCTTT. The gene calls are TRBV12-3 or TRBV12-4 and TRBJ1-1; 8 bases map to TRBD1. This CDR3 has 15 residues. The J segment lost 5 bases and the V segment lost 2 bases, leaving 7 bases of the junction unmatched.

The table lists this clonotype with many counts. V gene TRBV4-1 combines with J gene TRBJ1-5, with 9 bases matching TRBD1. Germline V lookup: CDR1 MGHRA, CDR2 YSYEKL. This CDR3 is built from 16 residues. After removal of 0 bases from V and 4 bases from J, the junction contained 4 bases not matched to a gene. The CDR3 region has the DNA TGCGCCAGCAGCCAAGACCCCGGACAGGGGAATCAGCCCCAGCATTTT. Protein product: CASSQDPGQGNQPQHF.

This clonotype was seen more than once but under ten times. V is TRBV5-1 and J is TRBJ2-3, with D possibly being TRBD2 (5 bases). The CDR3 contains 14 residues. The germline CDR1 and CDR2 sequences are SGHRS and YFSETQ. Trimming stripped 5 bases from V and 3 bases from J, with 13 bases between. The DNA for the CDR3 is TGCGCCAGCAGGTCTACTAGTGGGACAGATACGCAGTATTTT. The encoded protein is CASRSTSGTDTQYF.